This T cell receptor (beta chain) was found in a study of cytomegalovirus exposure and HLA in healthy donors. Clones were sequenced by immunoSEQ multiplex PCR, and TCRdb holds only the in-frame ones, with some missing. The repertoire holds 150,000 to 200,000 clones, with 85% as singletons. Comment on this clone: The target antigen is unknown.

Study results and limitations: Reported performance of the classifier showed diagnosis of cytomegalovirus status with high specificity and sensitivity. Clusters of TCRs from the first cohort tended to co-occur in the 100 to 150 validation repertoires (as a later analysis found).

Sequencing was performed on PBMCs. The source of this sequence is a man aged 18-30 years in good health and CMV-seropositive.

CDR3 residues: CASSYISGGELFF. The CDR3 DNA is TGTGCCAGCAGTTACATTTCGGGCGGGGAGCTGTTTTTT. The chain links TRBV6-5 to TRBJ2-2; D is ambiguous. The ends were cut back, 2 bases at V and 7 bases at J, with 8 bases in the middle. Germline CDR1 is MNHEY and CDR2 is SVGAGI. The CDR3 contains 13 residues.